These T cell receptor beta chains were read from a single sample in a study of post-analysis software for immune sequencing data. Using its own MiXCR run on the PCR reads, TCRdb lists one record per CDR3 protein. This table has a few hundred thousand distinct CDR3 sequences, approximately 38% appearing once. The sequencing input was blood. These receptors were obtained from a girl aged 2 to 9 with multiple sclerosis. CDR3s leave out the opening cysteine and the closing phenylalanine or tryptophan. Fields, in order: J gene, V gene, CDR3 protein.

j_call: TRBJ2-1; v_call: TRBV6-5; cdr3_aa: ASSDPISEGLKNEQF
j_call: TRBJ2-3; v_call: TRBV10-1; cdr3_aa: ASSGYGGRSTDTQY
j_call: TRBJ2-5; v_call: TRBV27; cdr3_aa: ASSGLGGSQETQY
j_call: TRBJ2-1; v_call: TRBV7-6; cdr3_aa: ASSFMGDYNEQF
j_call: TRBJ1-2; v_call: TRBV6-1; cdr3_aa: ATPGTANYGYT
j_call: TRBJ1-5; v_call: TRBV28; cdr3_aa: ASSSTGGSQPQH
j_call: TRBJ2-2; v_call: TRBV24-1; cdr3_aa: ATGDTNTGELF
j_call: TRBJ2-7; v_call: TRBV3-1; cdr3_aa: ASSQDLSQY
j_call: TRBJ1-1; v_call: TRBV7-2; cdr3_aa: ASSAPGQGNTEAF
j_call: TRBJ2-3; v_call: TRBV27; cdr3_aa: ASSPRLGRKDTQY
j_call: TRBJ2-7; v_call: TRBV6-5; cdr3_aa: ASSYGAGGRSSYEQY
j_call: TRBJ1-6; v_call: TRBV9; cdr3_aa: ASSVGQGHSPLH
j_call: TRBJ2-7; v_call: TRBV4-3; cdr3_aa: ASSQRSGTIYEQY
j_call: TRBJ2-7; v_call: TRBV29-1; cdr3_aa: SVEGGGSYEQY
j_call: TRBJ2-1; v_call: TRBV5-1; cdr3_aa: ASTRDRGTYNEQF
j_call: TRBJ2-1; v_call: TRBV24-1; cdr3_aa: ATSDFGGNEQF
j_call: TRBJ1-2; v_call: TRBV12-3/TRBV12-4; cdr3_aa: ATSPGRYYGYT
j_call: TRBJ1-2; v_call: TRBV4-1; cdr3_aa: ASSQERGLYGYT
j_call: TRBJ2-5; v_call: TRBV12-3/TRBV12-4; cdr3_aa: ASTIEGARGTQY
j_call: TRBJ1-1; v_call: TRBV5-1; cdr3_aa: ASSLGPLEREAF
j_call: TRBJ2-3; v_call: TRBV29-1; cdr3_aa: SGLEVRDTQY
j_call: TRBJ2-5; v_call: TRBV2; cdr3_aa: ASSEASSRRETQY
j_call: TRBJ2-1; v_call: TRBV27; cdr3_aa: ASSPLGPENNEQF
j_call: TRBJ2-7; v_call: TRBV12-3/TRBV12-4; cdr3_aa: ASSFAVSYEQY
j_call: TRBJ2-3; v_call: TRBV5-1; cdr3_aa: ASRFHPPADTQY
j_call: TRBJ2-3; v_call: TRBV6-1; cdr3_aa: ASSESGTSLLKKY
j_call: TRBJ2-5; v_call: TRBV12-3/TRBV12-4; cdr3_aa: ASSPDTTRGTQY